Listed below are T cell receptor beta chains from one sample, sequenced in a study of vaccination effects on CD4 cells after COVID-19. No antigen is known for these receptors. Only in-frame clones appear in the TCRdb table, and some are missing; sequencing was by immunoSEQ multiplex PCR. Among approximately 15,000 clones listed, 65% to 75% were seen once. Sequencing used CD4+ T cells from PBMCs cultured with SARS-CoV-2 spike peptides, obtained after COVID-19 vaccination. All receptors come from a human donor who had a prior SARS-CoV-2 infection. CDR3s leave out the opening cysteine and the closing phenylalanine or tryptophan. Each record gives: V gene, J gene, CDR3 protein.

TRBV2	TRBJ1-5	ASRPGVSNQPQH
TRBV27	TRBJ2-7	ASSFHGGLSYEQY
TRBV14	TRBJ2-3	ASSPSISTDTQY
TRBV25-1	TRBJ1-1	ASSELGARDTEAF
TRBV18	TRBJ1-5	ASSRNWGRDQPQH
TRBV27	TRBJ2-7	ASGPGQGGSYEQY
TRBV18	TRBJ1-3	ASSPITGTGISGNTIY
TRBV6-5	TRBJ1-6	ASSPRQGVRSPLH
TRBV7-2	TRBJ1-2	ASSLGQGYGYT
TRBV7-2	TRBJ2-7	ASSLGGGRDYEQY
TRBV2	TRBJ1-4	ASSDPRNNEKLF
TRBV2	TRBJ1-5	ASSRAPTVYSNQPQH
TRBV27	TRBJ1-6	ASSMGTNSPLH
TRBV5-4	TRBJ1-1	ASSRPTTGEDTEAF
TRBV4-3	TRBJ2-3	ASSQGLGISTDTQY
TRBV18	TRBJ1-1	ASSLWAAAMNTEAF
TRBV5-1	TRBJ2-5	ASSLGWQPWRETQY
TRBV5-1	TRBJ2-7	ASSPSGLAGGHNYEQY
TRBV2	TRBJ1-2	ASSSDGGMGYT
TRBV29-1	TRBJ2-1	SVGTGGANNEQF
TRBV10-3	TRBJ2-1	AIGGSAGDYNEQF
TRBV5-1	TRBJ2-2	ASSLQLAGVGGELF
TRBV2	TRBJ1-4	ASQGRGGEKLF
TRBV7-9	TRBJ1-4	ASSLKKGGTNEKLF
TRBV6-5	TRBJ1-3	ASTRGRSGNTIY
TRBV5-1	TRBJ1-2	ASSYGFDYGYT
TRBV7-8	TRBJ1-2	ASSLGTQFYT
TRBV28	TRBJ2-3	ASRVTDTQY
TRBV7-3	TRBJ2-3	ASTLSGGPTDTQY
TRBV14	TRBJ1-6	ASSQDVGRNSPLH
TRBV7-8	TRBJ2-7	ASSPWDRHSYEQY
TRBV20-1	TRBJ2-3	SASIGGPSTDTQY
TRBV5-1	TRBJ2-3	ASSLTWGRSTDTQY
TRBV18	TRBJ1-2	ASSVRQGIEGYT
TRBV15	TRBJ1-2	ATSPGTGGFFRNYGYT
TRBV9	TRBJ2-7	ASSVGVGPPSYEQY
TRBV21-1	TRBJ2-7	ASSKPGGGYEQY
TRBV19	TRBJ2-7	ASSPRGGEQY
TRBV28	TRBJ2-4	ASSFGLAKNIQY
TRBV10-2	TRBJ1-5	ASKDRGSGSNQPQH
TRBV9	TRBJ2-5	ASSVGLRAGVWGETQY
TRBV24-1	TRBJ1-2	ATSDLQPGQGAPNYGYT
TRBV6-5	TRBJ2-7	ASMDRNYEQY
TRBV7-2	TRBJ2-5	ASSQGLAGGGETQY
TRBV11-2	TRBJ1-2	ASSLRLGPHGYT
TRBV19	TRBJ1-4	ASSIGRGGYEKLF
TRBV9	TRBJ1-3	ASSDRVYGNTIY
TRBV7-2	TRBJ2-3	ASRQGQGSGDTQY
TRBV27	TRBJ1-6	ASSLLPNSPLH